One and the same sample provided the 9 T cell receptor beta chains below, sequenced in a study of T cells after yellow fever vaccination. TCRdb re-called the 5' RACE reads through MiXCR, storing one row per CDR3 protein. The table has 500,000 to 650,000 distinct CDR3 sequences, less than 20% seen once; the top ten hold approximately 15%. Sequences were derived from PBMCs, sampled 5 to 6 days after the first yellow fever vaccination. Source of these receptors: a man aged 18 to 30 who received the YFV17D yellow fever vaccine.

This clonotype was detected only a few times. The chain recombines TRBV4-2 with TRBJ2-5; maybe TRBD2 (6 bases). The CDR3 is made up of 14 amino acids. V shed 1 base and J shed 5 bases, with 11 bases lying between them. Germline CDR1 reads LGHNA; CDR2 reads YNFKEQ. The CDR3 DNA reads TGTGCCAGCAGCCAAGGGTCGGCGGGGGAGACCCAGTACTTC. Translation: CASSQGSAGETQYF.

This clonotype was observed a few times. The chain employs TRBV3-1 and TRBJ2-5; 7 positions agree with TRBD1. This CDR3 contains 14 residues. In germline, CDR1 is LGHDT, CDR2 YNNKEL (reference sequence). Trimming removed 3 bases from V and 4 bases from J; junction bases left unmatched: 5. CDR3 in amino acids: CASSHGKGAETQYF. In DNA, the CDR3 is TGTGCCAGCAGCCACGGCAAGGGGGCAGAGACCCAGTACTTC.

This clonotype has a handful of counts. The rearrangement uses TRBV12-3 or TRBV12-4 and TRBJ2-3; 9 positions match TRBD1. The CDR3 covers 16 residues. Trimming at V came to 3 bases and at J to 5 bases, leaving 9 bases not matched to a gene. The CDR3 nucleotides are TGTGCCAGCAGTTTTAGTGGGGACAGGGCGAAAGATACGCAGTATTTT. Its translation is CASSFSGDRAKDTQYF.

In its sample, this clonotype was seen a few times. This sequence joins TRBV10-3 and TRBJ2-1; 11 bases are shared with TRBD2. Germline V gives CDR1 ENHRY, CDR2 SYGVKD. The CDR3 runs 18 residues. Germline trimming cut 2 bases from V and 12 bases from J; bases unmatched to any gene: 18. CDR3 DNA sequence: TGTGCCATCAGTGAGCCGCCAGGACTAGCGGGCGAGAATGAGTGGCAGTTCTTC. It specifies CAISEPPGLAGENEWQFF.

The V and J genes are TRBV5-5 and TRBJ1-2; weak D call: TRBD1 (5 bases). This CDR3 region has 15 residues. Germline CDR1 and CDR2: SGHKS and YYEKEE (reference sequence). Trimming took off 0 bases at V and 0 bases at J, with 9 bases between the two ends. CDR3 in DNA: TGTGCCAGCAGCTTGGGACAGCTTGCTAACTATGGCTACACCTTC. Its translation is CASSLGQLANYGYTF.

The chain joins TRBV7-3 to TRBJ2-1, with 7 nucleotides matching TRBD2. The junction had 12 bases not matched to a gene; V was cut back by 5 bases and J by 5 bases. The CDR3 has 16 residues. Germline V gives CDR1 SGHTA, CDR2 FQGTGA. CDR3 bases: TGTGCCAGCAGCCGGGGGGTTACGACACCAGACAATGAGCAGTTCTTC. Translated, it gives CASSRGVTTPDNEQFF.

Only a few counts were recorded for this clonotype. V is TRBV6-1 and J is TRBJ1-1, with 7 bases that match TRBD1. This CDR3 contains 15 residues. The trim removed 7 bases at V and 3 bases at J, leaving 11 bases unmatched. Germline V gene sequence: CDR1 MNHNS, CDR2 SASEGT. The chain's CDR3 is CASIQWRGQDTEAFF. CDR3 bases: TGTGCCAGCATTCAATGGAGGGGGCAAGACACTGAAGCTTTCTTT.

This clonotype was recorded at least ten times. The gene calls are TRBV20-1 and TRBJ2-7; D is ambiguous. The germline V gene encodes CDR1 DFQATT and CDR2 SNEGSKA (reference sequence). V shed 0 bases and J shed 5 bases, with 14 bases lying between them. CDR3 length: 14 residues. DNA of the CDR3: TGCAGTGCTAGAGATCAGGAAAGGGCCGACGAGCAGTACTTC. Encoded protein: CSARDQERADEQYF.

This sequence joins TRBV6-1 and TRBJ1-5; D is ambiguous. Germline V gene data show CDR1 as MNHNS and CDR2 as SASEGT. Trimming shortened V by 7 bases and J by 0 bases, and 13 bases separated the two germline ends. CDR3 length: 15 amino acids. The CDR3 loop reads CASKFVGYSNQPQHF. The CDR3 coding sequence is TGTGCCAGCAAATTCGTAGGCTATAGCAATCAGCCCCAGCATTTT.